This entry features one T cell receptor beta chain sequence. One end of the junction varies from germline; a read error may be responsible. The data were taken from a study of prognosis after radiotherapy for stage I lung cancer. By two-round multiplex PCR, the TCR beta CDR3 was amplified from genomic DNA. First-round PCR amplification was performed with primers specific to each TRBV and TRBJ gene. TCRdb passed the multiplex PCR reads through MiXCR, listing each CDR3 protein once. The table shows roughly 32,000 distinct CDR3 sequences, with approximately 39% occurring only once. This CDR3 is 14 amino acids long. In germline, CDR1 is MNHEY, CDR2 SVGEGT.

V is TRBV6-2 or TRBV6-3 and J is TRBJ2-2; D remains ambiguous. The TCR comes from a donor of 50 years or more with non-small cell lung cancer. Sequencing was performed on PBMCs, taken before or after stereotactic body radiation therapy (not recorded which). The CDR3 DNA follows: TGTGCCATCCAACTGATTACGAACACCGTGGAGCTGTTTTTT. Translation gives CAIQLITNTVELFF.